This TCR beta chain was obtained from a study of blood T cells in healthy people across ages (dated by TCRdb to 2013 to 2016). General notes on the study: Template switching captured roughly one uniquely barcoded TCR beta cDNA molecule per two T cells in model experiments. Using deep sequencing normalized with unique cDNA molecular identifiers, the study measured how TCR beta repertoire diversity changes with age. The study analyzed two additional independent replicas of 1 million unique cDNA reads from the same blood draw for two donors, one aged 18 to 29 and one aged 80 or older. To avoid experimental bias, donors of different ages were spread randomly across the sequencing lanes. Four age groups were formed from the donors: young (average around 15 years), middle-aged (approximately 41), aged (roughly 56) and long-lived (approximately 78).

The germline V gene encodes CDR1 MGHDK and CDR2 SYGVNS. Relative to germline, V is 4 bases shorter and J is 2 bases shorter, with 2 bases between their ends. The CDR3 spans 11 residues, from the cysteine through the phenylalanine. The read is trimmed to its CDR3 DNA, 33 bases read in frame from base 1. Broader findings and caveats from the paper: Compared with the aged group, the long-lived group had more naive CD4+ T cells, fewer expanded clones and increased TCR diversity, suggesting age selection. Total diversity estimates from one million sequenced T cells were considered lower bounds and underestimates. Bulk unsorted PBMC profiling prevented conclusive comparison of naive and antigen-experienced compartments. Observed TCR beta diversity correlated strongly with the percentage of naive T cells measured by flow cytometry. The CMV infection status of donors was not known, potentially confounding age-related changes in expanded clonotypes. Observed TCR beta diversity per million T cells fell roughly linearly with age, and a significant reduction was already apparent by age roughly 40.

The roughly 38 donors, aged 6 to 90 years, were systemically healthy Caucasian individuals from Russia. Each donor gave approximately 9.4 milliliters of peripheral blood, drawn into EDTA-treated Vacutainer tubes. PBMCs were isolated by Ficoll-Paque density-gradient centrifugation, with at least 6.5 million obtained per sample. Total RNA was extracted from PBMCs with Trizol reagent, with at least 5 micrograms obtained per sample. For every donor, flow cytometry on a PBMC aliquot measured the percentage of naive CD45RAhigh/CD27high T cells. As for this clonotype: Which antigen it targets is not known. No base qualities exist here, and no much larger clone lies one base off it.

Receptor amplification or capture employed 5' RACE. Sequencing took place on an Illumina HiSeq 2500. A second PCR of roughly 7 to 11 cycles was performed with a sample-barcoded 5' primer and a J-beta primer mix. A unique molecular identifier was introduced onto each TCR beta cDNA molecule by a template-switch 5' adaptor carrying 12 random nucleotides. Each sample yielded at least 2.5 million CDR3-containing paired-end reads. All of the RNA was converted into first-strand cDNA using the Mint cDNA synthesis kit, with a TRBC-specific oligonucleotide serving as the primer. Following uracil-DNA glycosylase treatment, a first 18-cycle PCR with universal primers M1SS and BC2_uni_R was performed on all cDNA. For the original study's pipeline: Each sample was normalized by randomly selecting 1 million high-quality reads, each carrying a distinct molecular identifier. Instead of being binned into consensus sequences, reads that shared molecular identifiers were thrown out. MiTCR, run with a Q25 quality threshold and the strictest error-elimination algorithm, handled CDR3 identification, clonotype clustering and error correction. A nonparametric unseen species model with Euler transformation was used to estimate a lower bound on total TCR beta diversity. TCRdb reanalyzed the raw reads on its own, using fastp at Q25 for trimming and MiXCR for clone calling, and kept in-frame beta chains. When rows share a CDR3 protein, they turn into one entry using the most common DNA and genes. TCRdb's processing, not the authors', yielded these V and J calls. This sample lists hundreds of thousands of distinct CDR3 sequences; about 54% were detected once. The ten largest clones add up to over 30% of the sample.

The sequence derives from a man aged 60 to 75 in good health. This chain joins TRBV25-1 to TRBJ1-2; too little of a D gene remains to name it. The sample consisted of blood. The encoded CDR3 is CASSVNYGYTF. The bases are TGTGCCAGCAGTGTCAACTATGGCTACACCTTC.